The 4 T cell receptor beta chains listed next were all sequenced from one sample in a study of blood T cell repertoires in COVID-19 (dated by TCRdb to between 2020 and 2021). Receptor amplification or capture employed the immunoSEQ multiplex PCR assay. This is the immuneACCESS table as TCRdb keeps it, with only in-frame sequences that have V and J called. A part of the clones is gone; compared with another copy, unresolved V genes explain less than half, and the rest is unexplained. Counted in this sample were about 500,000 clones; roughly nine tenths of them appeared once. The ten largest clones add up to roughly 8.3% of the sample. The specimen sequenced was peripheral blood. The receptors shown here come from a woman between 50 and 59 years old with COVID-19, enrolled during active disease.

The CDR3 sequence: CASSQRRGLGNTIYF. CDR3 sequence (DNA): TGTGCCAGCAGCCAGAGAAGGGGGCTTGGAAACACCATATATTTT. The chain employs TRBV11-2 and TRBJ1-3; 7 nucleotides line up with TRBD1. There are 15 residues in the CDR3. The germline V gene encodes CDR1 SGHAT and CDR2 FQNNGV. J lost 3 bases, V lost 5 bases, and 7 bases had no gene match.

The J gene is TRBJ1-4, the V gene TRBV15; no definite D call. CDR1 and CDR2 (germline): LNHNV, YYDKDF (reference sequence). V lost 4 bases and J 5 bases, leaving 14 bases between the germline ends. The CDR3 loop spans 15 amino acids. The CDR3 reads CATSMESVRNEKLFF. The DNA of the CDR3 is TGTGCCACCAGCATGGAGTCAGTAAGAAATGAAAAACTGTTTTTT.

The chain has TRBV5-1 and TRBJ2-3; 7 bases line up with TRBD1. Per germline, CDR1 SGHRS and CDR2 YFSETQ. Trimming at V came to 0 bases and at J to 4 bases, leaving 5 bases not matched to a gene. The CDR3 loop spans 15 amino acids. The chain's CDR3 is CASSLAGTAADTQYF. Written as DNA, the CDR3 is TGCGCCAGCAGCTTGGCCGGGACAGCAGCAGATACGCAGTATTTT.

V and J are TRBV6-5 and TRBJ2-1, with 15 bases that match TRBD2. The germline gives CDR1 MNHEY, CDR2 SVGAGI. The CDR3 covers 15 residues. With 7 bases clipped from V and 9 bases from J, the junction kept 7 bases outside the gene matches. The CDR3 reads CASTLGTSGGFEQFF. Written as DNA, the CDR3 is TGTGCCAGCACTCTAGGGACTAGCGGGGGGTTTGAGCAGTTCTTC.